Listed below are T cell receptor beta chains from one sample, sequenced in a study of blood T cell repertoires in COVID-19. Method: immunoSEQ multiplex PCR; TCRdb's copy keeps in-frame clones and lacks some. The sample has 150,000 to 200,000 clones; 86% are singletons. The source material was peripheral blood. The receptor set was obtained from a man between 18 and 35 years old with acute or convalescent COVID-19. The CDR3 runs from the conserved cysteine through the conserved F or W. A D gene is named only where the DNA matches it firmly. Size tells how often a clone was seen (once, few, many) or the class of an expanded clone, and some rows leave it out.

size,J,V,D,DNA,CDR3
NA,TRBJ2-5,TRBV7-8,TRBD2,TGTGCCAGCAGCTTAGCCTTGCGGGGGGCGGCACAAGAGACCCAGTACTTC,CASSLALRGAAQETQYF
NA,TRBJ2-1,TRBV6-4,TRBD2,TGTGCCAGCAGTGATCTAGCGGGGGGGGAGCAGTTCTTC,CASSDLAGGEQFF
NA,TRBJ2-7,TRBV29-1,TRBD2,TGCAGCGTGCGGACTAGCGGGGTGGGAGAGCAGTACTTC,CSVRTSGVGEQYF
NA,TRBJ2-1,TRBV3-1/TRBV3-2,TRBD1,TGTGCCAGCAGCCCTGAGGGGGGACAGGGTTGGAATGAGCAGTTCTTC,CASSPEGGQGWNEQFF
NA,TRBJ1-2,TRBV18,NA,TGTGCCAGCTCACCATGGGACACTTTCGGTGGCTACACCTTC,CASSPWDTFGGYTF
NA,TRBJ1-1,TRBV6-5,NA,TGTGCCAGCAGGCGCACGGAGGGTGCCACTGAAGCTTTCTTT,CASRRTEGATEAFF
NA,TRBJ2-1,TRBV9,TRBD2,TGTGCCAGCAGCCAGGGACTAGCGGGTCTATATGAGCAGTTCTTC,CASSQGLAGLYEQFF
NA,TRBJ1-4,TRBV19,NA,TGTGCCAGTAGTATAAGCGGGAATGAAAAACTGTTTTTT,CASSISGNEKLFF
NA,TRBJ2-4,TRBV18,NA,TGTGCCAGCTCACCACCTGAGGGCGCCAAAAACATTCAGTACTTC,CASSPPEGAKNIQYF
NA,TRBJ2-7,TRBV14,NA,TGTGCCAGCAGCCAAGATAGCCAATACCGGGAATTTGCCTACGAGCAGTACTTC,CASSQDSQYREFAYEQYF
NA,TRBJ2-7,TRBV19,NA,TGTGCCAGTAGTATCATCGCAGGAATCGCTTACGAGCAGTACTTC,CASSIIAGIAYEQYF
NA,TRBJ1-4,TRBV12-5,TRBD1,TGTGCTAGTGGTTTGGTACTTCTAACGGGGGACAGGGGACGGGAAAAACTGTTTTTT,CASGLVLLTGDRGREKLFF
once,TRBJ2-3,TRBV18,NA,TGTGCCAGCTCACCACCAGGAGCGAACTCTAGGGATACGCAGTATTTT,CASSPPGANSRDTQYF
NA,TRBJ1-6,TRBV30,TRBD1,TGTGCCTGGGGGGGGGACAGGATTGCACCCCTCCACTTT,CAWGGDRIAPLHF
NA,TRBJ1-2,TRBV10-3,TRBD1,TGTGCCACAGAGACAGGGTCGAACTATGGCTACACCTTC,CATETGSNYGYTF
NA,TRBJ2-2,TRBV28,TRBD1,TGTGCCACCAACCGACAGGGCTGGGAGCTGTTTTTT,CATNRQGWELFF
NA,TRBJ1-6,TRBV5-1,TRBD1,TGCGCCAGCAGCTTAGGACAGGGGGATAATTCACCCCTCCACTTT,CASSLGQGDNSPLHF
few,TRBJ2-7,TRBV5-1,TRBD2,TGCGCCAGCAGCGGGTGGACTAGCGGGGGGTACGAGCAGTACTTC,CASSGWTSGGYEQYF
NA,TRBJ1-6,TRBV7-9,TRBD1,TGTGCCAGCAGCTCGGACAGGTATAATTCACCCCTCCACTTT,CASSSDRYNSPLHF
few,TRBJ1-1,TRBV3-1/TRBV3-2,NA,TGTGCCAGCAGCCACTCCGGGGGAAACACTGAAGCTTTCTTT,CASSHSGGNTEAFF
NA,TRBJ2-7,TRBV18,NA,TGTGCCAGCTCGCCCGGGTACCCATCCTACGAGCAGTACTTC,CASSPGYPSYEQYF
NA,TRBJ2-7,TRBV18,NA,TGTGCCAGCTCACCAAGGGACATTACCTACGAGCAGTACTTC,CASSPRDITYEQYF
NA,TRBJ1-2,TRBV5-6,TRBD1,TGTGCCAGCAGACCCCCGGACAGGGCTTATGGCTACACCTTC,CASRPPDRAYGYTF
NA,TRBJ2-6,TRBV24-1,NA,TGTGCCACCCAGGGTAGGTACGGGGCCAACGTCCTGACTTTC,CATQGRYGANVLTF
NA,TRBJ1-1,TRBV10-2,NA,TGCGCCAGCAGCAGTACCCGGGGATCATGGAGCACTGAAGCTTTCTTT,CASSSTRGSWSTEAFF
NA,TRBJ2-1,TRBV12-3/TRBV12-4,NA,TGTGCCAGCAGTTTAGGGCCCTACAATGAGCAGTTCTTC,CASSLGPYNEQFF
NA,TRBJ1-1,TRBV11-1,NA,TGTGCCAGCAGCTCGGGACACCAGAACACTGAAGCTTTCTTT,CASSSGHQNTEAFF
NA,TRBJ2-3,TRBV10-3,TRBD2,TGTGCCATCAGTCAGAGAAGTCCTAGCGGCCGATTCACAGATACGCAGTATTTT,CAISQRSPSGRFTDTQYF
NA,TRBJ2-3,TRBV7-8,TRBD2,TGTGCCAGCAGCTCCTTCAGCGGGGGGGCCGCAGATACGCAGTATTTT,CASSSFSGGAADTQYF
NA,TRBJ1-4,TRBV6-6,TRBD1,TGTGCCAGCGAGACAGGGGTGGGTGAAAAACTGTTTTTT,CASETGVGEKLFF
NA,TRBJ1-5,TRBV4-1,NA,TGCGCCAGCAGCCAAGATCCGGGCAGGGGTCATAGCAATCAGCCCCAGCATTTT,CASSQDPGRGHSNQPQHF
NA,TRBJ1-1,TRBV19,NA,TGTGCCAGTACTGGGGCAAGAATGAACACTGAAGCTTTCTTT,CASTGARMNTEAFF
NA,TRBJ1-1,TRBV6-6,NA,TGTGCCAGCAGGGAGGACAGGAACACTGAAGCTTTCTTT,CASREDRNTEAFF
NA,TRBJ2-2,TRBV5-4,NA,TGTGCCAGCAGCTCAGTAACTACCGCGGACACCGGGGAGCTGTTTTTT,CASSSVTTADTGELFF
many,TRBJ1-5,TRBV30,TRBD1,TGTGCCTGGAAAAACAGGGGTGACAATCAGCCCCAGCATTTT,CAWKNRGDNQPQHF
NA,TRBJ2-7,TRBV10-2,NA,TGCGCCAGCAGTGAGTCTCACCGCGGCGAGCAGTACTTC,CASSESHRGEQYF
NA,TRBJ2-1,TRBV11-3,TRBD2,TGTGCCAGCAGCTTAGCGGGGGGCAATGAGCAGTTCTTC,CASSLAGGNEQFF
NA,TRBJ2-2,TRBV4-1,TRBD1,TGCGCCAGCAGCCGAATGCTTCTTCAGGGGGACGCGAACACCGGGGAGCTGTTTTTT,CASSRMLLQGDANTGELFF
few,TRBJ2-7,TRBV12-3/TRBV12-4,TRBD1,TGTGCCAGCAGAAGGGACAGGGGAGGCGAGCAGTACTTC,CASRRDRGGEQYF
NA,TRBJ1-5,TRBV29-1,NA,TGCAGCGTTGGCACAGGCTTTAGCAATCAGCCCCAGCATTTT,CSVGTGFSNQPQHF